Listed below are T cell receptor beta chains from one sample, sequenced in a study of blood T cell repertoires in COVID-19. Method: immunoSEQ multiplex PCR; TCRdb's copy keeps in-frame clones and lacks some. The sample holds over 100,000 clones, about four fifths seen once. Material: peripheral blood. These receptor sequences come from a man aged 40-50 years with active or convalescent COVID-19. CDR3s include the opening cysteine and the closing phenylalanine or tryptophan.

J gene,V gene,CDR3 protein
TRBJ1-1,TRBV18,CASSPTRGMNTEAFF
TRBJ2-5,TRBV5-4,CASSDRVPETQYF
TRBJ2-7,TRBV6-5,CASRRTAYEQYF
TRBJ1-1,TRBV6-1,CASSEGQGTEAFF
TRBJ2-7,TRBV19,CASSFYASGTGGDEQYF
TRBJ2-1,TRBV9,CASTSLGSEQFF
TRBJ2-2,TRBV11-2,CASSLNAGGIGELFF
TRBJ1-2,TRBV10-1,CASSRDTNYGYTF
TRBJ2-1,TRBV18,CASSPQGGRGSYNEQFF
TRBJ2-2,TRBV5-4,CASSWDSSSTGELFF
TRBJ2-2,TRBV5-4,CASSAQTNTGELFF
TRBJ1-3,TRBV9,CASSVDPVLSGNTIYF
TRBJ2-1,TRBV20-1,CSASPTTGVRGNEQFF
TRBJ1-1,TRBV10-3,CAISRGGAMASNTEAFF
TRBJ1-4,TRBV5-1,CASSLGGTNEKLFF
TRBJ2-2,TRBV30,CALDRGLTGELFF
TRBJ1-4,TRBV3-1/TRBV3-2,CASSQDNRVREKLFF
TRBJ1-4,TRBV27,CASSHSGEKLFF
TRBJ2-3,TRBV18,CASSPRTSSSTDTQYF
TRBJ2-1,TRBV5-6,CASSWDRGHEQFF
TRBJ2-2,TRBV4-3,CASSQEPGALAGELFF
TRBJ1-5,TRBV6-4,CASSRGSNQPQHF
TRBJ1-5,TRBV7-9,CASSVTGGVEPQHF
TRBJ1-5,TRBV3-1/TRBV3-2,CASSQQDNQPQHF
TRBJ1-6,TRBV5-1,CASEKVGQDSPLHF
TRBJ2-2,TRBV30,CAWSTGELFF
TRBJ1-4,TRBV7-2,CASSSDFYNEKLFF
TRBJ1-5,TRBV6-6,CASSYSSGSNQPQHF
TRBJ2-3,TRBV3-1/TRBV3-2,CASSRSSDTQYF
TRBJ1-2,TRBV2,CASRGQGRNYGYTF
TRBJ1-6,TRBV19,CASSLGTGSSSPLHF
TRBJ2-5,TRBV11-2,CASSFPEGRRETQYF
TRBJ1-1,TRBV12-3/TRBV12-4,CASSLISVAFF
TRBJ2-2,TRBV5-4,CASSHQQGTGELFF
TRBJ2-3,TRBV5-5,CASSWQVSTDTQYF
TRBJ1-1,TRBV11-2,CASSSGGRQSEAFF
TRBJ2-7,TRBV10-1,CASSDGEQGVEQYF
TRBJ1-2,TRBV6-1,CASSEWGRNYGYTF
TRBJ2-5,TRBV5-1,CASSFEGSGGSGETQYF
TRBJ1-5,TRBV9,CASSVAGNSNQPQHF
TRBJ2-1,TRBV9,CASSGSSIEQFF
TRBJ1-2,TRBV7-8,CASSKTGDLYGYTF
TRBJ2-1,TRBV7-6,CASSSRGGGALSSYNEQFF
TRBJ2-1,TRBV7-2,CASSPWERYNEQFF
TRBJ1-4,TRBV6-5,CATLSPNEKLFF
TRBJ2-1,TRBV4-1,CASSQNSGLAGGSSYNEQFF
TRBJ2-3,TRBV11-2,CASSREGVGDTQYF
TRBJ1-1,TRBV6-5,CASSRAVLNTEAFF
TRBJ2-5,TRBV24-1,CATSDRTEEETQYF
TRBJ2-3,TRBV7-2,CASSLRTGVLTDTQYF
TRBJ2-5,TRBV6-5,CASSYSGDASPGTQYF
TRBJ2-3,TRBV7-2,CASSLSPGGTDTQYF
TRBJ2-7,TRBV13,CASSFTDLYEQYF
TRBJ1-2,TRBV2,CATGQGTVGYTF